This T cell receptor beta chain stems from a study of cytomegalovirus exposure and HLA in healthy donors. Using immunoSEQ multiplex PCR, the repertoire was profiled, and TCRdb retains in-frame clones only, with some absent. The data hold about 43,000 clones, with about 94% observed a single time. The germline CDR1 and CDR2 sequences are SGHTA and FQGNSA. V dropped 5 bases and J dropped 6; count of bases not matched to a gene: 10. The CDR3 has 15 residues. The chain is built from TRBV7-2 and TRBJ1-2, with 9 bases matching TRBD1. The receptor was isolated from a man aged 18 to 29 in good health and CMV-seronegative. The sample taken for sequencing was PBMCs. The CDR3 loop reads CASSRLGQGGNGYTF. CDR3 nucleotide sequence: TGTGCCAGCAGCCGCCTGGGACAGGGTGGGAATGGCTACACCTTC.